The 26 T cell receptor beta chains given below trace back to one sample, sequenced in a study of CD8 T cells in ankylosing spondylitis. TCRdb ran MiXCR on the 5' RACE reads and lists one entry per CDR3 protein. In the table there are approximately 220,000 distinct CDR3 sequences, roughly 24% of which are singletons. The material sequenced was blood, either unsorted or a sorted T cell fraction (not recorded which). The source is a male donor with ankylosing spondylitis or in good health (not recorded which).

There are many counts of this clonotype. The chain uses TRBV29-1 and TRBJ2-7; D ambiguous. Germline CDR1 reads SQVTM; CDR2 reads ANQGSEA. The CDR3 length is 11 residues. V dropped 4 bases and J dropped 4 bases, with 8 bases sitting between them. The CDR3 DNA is TGCAGCGTTGGGATCCAGTACGAGCAGTACTTC. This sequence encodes CSVGIQYEQYF.

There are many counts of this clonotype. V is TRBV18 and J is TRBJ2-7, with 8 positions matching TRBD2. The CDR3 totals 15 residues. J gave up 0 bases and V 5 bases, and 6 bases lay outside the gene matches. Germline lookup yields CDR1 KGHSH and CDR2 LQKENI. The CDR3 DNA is TGTGCCAGCTCAGGACTAGCCGAAACCTCCTACGAGCAGTACTTC. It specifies CASSGLAETSYEQYF.

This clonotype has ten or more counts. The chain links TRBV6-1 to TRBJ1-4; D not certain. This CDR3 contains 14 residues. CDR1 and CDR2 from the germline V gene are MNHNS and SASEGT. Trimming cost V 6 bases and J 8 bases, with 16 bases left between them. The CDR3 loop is CASSVIGSGEKLFF. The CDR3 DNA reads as TGTGCCAGCAGCGTCATCGGGTCGGGCGAAAAACTGTTTTTT.

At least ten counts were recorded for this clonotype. The CDR3 spells CASSQTDDYEQYF. In nucleotides, the CDR3 is TGTGCCAGCAGCCAGACAGACGACTACGAGCAGTACTTC. V and J are TRBV7-8 and TRBJ2-7; D is perhaps TRBD1 (5 bases). V was cut by 5 bases and J by 3 bases, with 11 bases left in between. CDR3 size: 13 residues. Per the germline V gene, CDR1 is SGHVS and CDR2 is FQNEAQ.

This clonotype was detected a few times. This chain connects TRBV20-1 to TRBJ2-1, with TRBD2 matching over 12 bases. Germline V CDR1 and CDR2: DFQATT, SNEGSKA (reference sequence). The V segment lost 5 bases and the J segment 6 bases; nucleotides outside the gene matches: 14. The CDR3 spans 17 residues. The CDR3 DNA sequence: TGCAGTGCTGTACGCGCCGGGGGACTAGCGGGCCGCAATGAGCAGTTCTTC. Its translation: CSAVRAGGLAGRNEQFF.

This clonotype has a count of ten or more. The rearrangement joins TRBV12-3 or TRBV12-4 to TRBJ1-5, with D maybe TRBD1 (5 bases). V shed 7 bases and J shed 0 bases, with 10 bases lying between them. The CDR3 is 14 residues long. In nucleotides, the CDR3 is TGTGCCAGCACGCAGGGCCATAGCAATCAGCCCCAGCATTTT. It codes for CASTQGHSNQPQHF.

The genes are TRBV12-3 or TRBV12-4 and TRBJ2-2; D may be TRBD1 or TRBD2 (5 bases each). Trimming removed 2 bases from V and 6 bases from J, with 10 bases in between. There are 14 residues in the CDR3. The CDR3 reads CASSLYGDPGELFF. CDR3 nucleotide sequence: TGTGCCAGCAGTTTATACGGGGACCCCGGGGAGCTGTTTTTT.

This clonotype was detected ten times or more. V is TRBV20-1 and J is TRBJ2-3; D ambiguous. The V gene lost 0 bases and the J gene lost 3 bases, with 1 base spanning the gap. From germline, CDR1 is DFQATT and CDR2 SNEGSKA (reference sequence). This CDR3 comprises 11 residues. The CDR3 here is CSARETDTQYF. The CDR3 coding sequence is TGCAGTGCTAGAGAAACAGATACGCAGTATTTT.

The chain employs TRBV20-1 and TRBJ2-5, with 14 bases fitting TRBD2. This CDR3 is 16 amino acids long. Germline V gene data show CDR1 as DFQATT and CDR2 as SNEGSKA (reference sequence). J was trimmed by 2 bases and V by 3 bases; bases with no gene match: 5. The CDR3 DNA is TGCAGTGCTAGTGGGACTAGCGGGAGAGATCAAGAGACCCAGTACTTC. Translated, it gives CSASGTSGRDQETQYF.

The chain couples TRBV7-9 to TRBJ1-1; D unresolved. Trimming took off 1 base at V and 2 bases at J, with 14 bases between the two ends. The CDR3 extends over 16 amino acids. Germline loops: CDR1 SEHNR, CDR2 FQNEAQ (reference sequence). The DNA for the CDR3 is TGTGCCAGCAGCTTAGGAGGATCGGGGTCCAACACTGAAGCTTTCTTT. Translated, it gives CASSLGGSGSNTEAFF.

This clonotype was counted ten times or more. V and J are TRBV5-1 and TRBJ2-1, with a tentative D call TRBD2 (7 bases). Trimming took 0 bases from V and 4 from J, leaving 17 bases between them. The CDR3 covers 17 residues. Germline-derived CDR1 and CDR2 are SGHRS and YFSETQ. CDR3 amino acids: CASSLGTSGGPYNEQFF. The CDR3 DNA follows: TGCGCCAGCAGCTTGGGGACCTCCGGGGGGCCTTACAATGAGCAGTTCTTC. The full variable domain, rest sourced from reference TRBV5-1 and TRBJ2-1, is KAGVTQTPRYLIKTRGQQVTLSCSPISGHRSVSWYQQTPGQGLQFLFEYFSETQRNKGNFPGRFSGRQFSNSRSEMNVSTLELGDSALYLCASSLGTSGGPYNEQFFGPGTRLTVL.

For the CDR3, the DNA is TGCAGTGCTAGCGTCGGGGCTAGCGACGAGCAGTACTTC. Its translation is CSASVGASDEQYF. The J gene is TRBJ2-7, the V gene TRBV20-1, with D tentatively TRBD2 (6 bases). The CDR3 extends over 13 amino acids. V was shortened by 3 bases and J by 5 bases, with 14 bases between the two germline ends. The V gene's germline CDR1 is DFQATT and CDR2 SNEGSKA (reference sequence).

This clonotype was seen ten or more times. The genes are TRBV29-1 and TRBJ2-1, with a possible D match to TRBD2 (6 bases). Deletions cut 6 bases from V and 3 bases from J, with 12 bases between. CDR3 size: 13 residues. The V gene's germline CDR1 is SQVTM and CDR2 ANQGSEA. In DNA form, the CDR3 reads TGCAGCGTAGGAGGGAGACTCTACAATGAGCAGTTCTTC. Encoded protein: CSVGGRLYNEQFF.

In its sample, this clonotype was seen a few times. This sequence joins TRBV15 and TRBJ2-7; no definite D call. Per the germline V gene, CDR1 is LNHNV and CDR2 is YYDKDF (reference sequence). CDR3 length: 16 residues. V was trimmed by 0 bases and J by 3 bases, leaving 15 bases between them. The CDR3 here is CATSRDGVGRNYEQYF. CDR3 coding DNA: TGTGCCACCAGCAGAGATGGTGTCGGCAGGAACTACGAGCAGTACTTC.

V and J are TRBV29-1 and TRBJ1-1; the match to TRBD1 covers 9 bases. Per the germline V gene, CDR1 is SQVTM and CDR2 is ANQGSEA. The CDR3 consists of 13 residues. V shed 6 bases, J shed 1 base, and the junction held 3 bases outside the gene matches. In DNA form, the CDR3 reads TGCAGCGTAAGGGGACAGGGGAACACTGAAGCTTTCTTT. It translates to CSVRGQGNTEAFF.

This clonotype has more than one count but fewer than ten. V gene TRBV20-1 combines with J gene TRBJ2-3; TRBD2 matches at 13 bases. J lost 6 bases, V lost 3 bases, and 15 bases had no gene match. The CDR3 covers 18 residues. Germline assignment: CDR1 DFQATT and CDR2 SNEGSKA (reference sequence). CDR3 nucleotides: TGCAGTGCTAGGGTGCTCCACGGGGGACTAGCGGGAAGGGATACGCAGTATTTT. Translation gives CSARVLHGGLAGRDTQYF.

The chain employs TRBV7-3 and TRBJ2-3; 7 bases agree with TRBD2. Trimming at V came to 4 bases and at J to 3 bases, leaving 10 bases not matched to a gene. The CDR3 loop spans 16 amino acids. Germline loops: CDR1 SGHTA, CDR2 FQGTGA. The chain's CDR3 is CASSSQGGRRTDTQYF. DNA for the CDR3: TGTGCCAGCAGCTCTCAGGGCGGGAGAAGAACAGATACGCAGTATTTT.

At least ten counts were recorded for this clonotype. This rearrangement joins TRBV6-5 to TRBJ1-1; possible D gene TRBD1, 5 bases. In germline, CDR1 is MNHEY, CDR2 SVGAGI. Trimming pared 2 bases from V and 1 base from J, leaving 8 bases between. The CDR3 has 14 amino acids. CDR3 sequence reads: CASSYRDSNTEAFF. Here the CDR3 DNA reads TGTGCCAGCAGTTACAGGGACTCGAACACTGAAGCTTTCTTT.

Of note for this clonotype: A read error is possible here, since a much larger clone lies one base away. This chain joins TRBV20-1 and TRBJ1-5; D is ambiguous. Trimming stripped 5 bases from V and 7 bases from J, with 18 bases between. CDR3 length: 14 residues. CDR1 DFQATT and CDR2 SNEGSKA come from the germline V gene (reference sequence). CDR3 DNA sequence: TGCAGTGCTGTATCCGAGACTGCCGGCCAGCCCCAGCATTTT. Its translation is CSAVSETAGQPQHF.

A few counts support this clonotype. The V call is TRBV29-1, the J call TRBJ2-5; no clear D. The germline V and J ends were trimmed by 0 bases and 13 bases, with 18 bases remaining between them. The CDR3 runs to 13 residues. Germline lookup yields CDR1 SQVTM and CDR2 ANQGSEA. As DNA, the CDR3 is TGCAGCGTTGAAGATCGCGCAAGGGCCCGCGGGTACTTC. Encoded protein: CSVEDRARARGYF. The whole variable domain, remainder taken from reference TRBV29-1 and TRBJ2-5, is SAVISQKPSRDICQRGTSLTIQCQVDSQVTMMFWYRQQPGQSLTLIATANQGSEATYESGFVIDKFPISRPNLTFSTLTVSNMSPEDSSIYLCSVEDRARARGYFGPGTRLLVL.

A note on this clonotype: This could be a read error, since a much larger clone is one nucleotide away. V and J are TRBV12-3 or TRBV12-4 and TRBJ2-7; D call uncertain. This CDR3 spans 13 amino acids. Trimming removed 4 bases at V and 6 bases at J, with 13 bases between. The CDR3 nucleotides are TGTGCCAGCAGTTCCCCGGACCCCGGCGAGCAGTACTTC. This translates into CASSSPDPGEQYF.

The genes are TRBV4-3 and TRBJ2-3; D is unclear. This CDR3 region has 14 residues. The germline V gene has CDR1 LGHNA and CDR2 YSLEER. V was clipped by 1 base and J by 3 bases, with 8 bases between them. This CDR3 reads CASSQGPATDTQYF. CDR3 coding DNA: TGCGCCAGCAGCCAAGGCCCGGCAACAGATACGCAGTATTTT.

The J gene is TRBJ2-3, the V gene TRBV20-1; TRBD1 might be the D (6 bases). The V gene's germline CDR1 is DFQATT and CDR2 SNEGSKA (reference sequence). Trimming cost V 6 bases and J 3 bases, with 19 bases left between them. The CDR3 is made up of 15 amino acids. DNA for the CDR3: TGCAGTGCAAGACAGACAGGCGGCGGTACAGATACGCAGTATTTT. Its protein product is CSARQTGGGTDTQYF.

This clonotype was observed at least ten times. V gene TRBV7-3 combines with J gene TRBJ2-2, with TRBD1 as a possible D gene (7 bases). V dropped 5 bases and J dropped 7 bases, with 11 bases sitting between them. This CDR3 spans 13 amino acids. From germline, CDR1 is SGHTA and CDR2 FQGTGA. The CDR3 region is CASSPRGDGELFF. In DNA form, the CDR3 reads TGTGCCAGCAGCCCCAGGGGGGACGGGGAGCTGTTTTTT.

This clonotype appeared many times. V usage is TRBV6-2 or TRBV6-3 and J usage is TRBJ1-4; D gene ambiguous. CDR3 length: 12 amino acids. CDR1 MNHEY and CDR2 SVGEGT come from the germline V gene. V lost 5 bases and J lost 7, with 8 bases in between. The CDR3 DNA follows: TGTGCCAGCAGTACGGGCGGTGAAAAACTGTTTTTT. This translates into CASSTGGEKLFF.

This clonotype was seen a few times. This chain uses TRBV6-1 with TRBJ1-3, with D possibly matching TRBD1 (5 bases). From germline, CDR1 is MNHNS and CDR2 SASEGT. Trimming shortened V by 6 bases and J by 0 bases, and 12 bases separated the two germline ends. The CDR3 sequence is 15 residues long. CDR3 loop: CASRSVGDSGNTIYF. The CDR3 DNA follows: TGTGCCAGCAGGTCGGTGGGGGACTCTGGAAACACCATATATTTT.